This is a list of T cell receptor beta chains from one sample in a study of blood T cell repertoires in COVID-19. Assay: immunoSEQ multiplex PCR; the TCRdb copy retains only in-frame clones and omits some. Of about 68,000 clones listed, 80% to 95% are singletons. Sequences were obtained from peripheral blood. All receptors come from a human donor in a cohort sampled during active COVID-19. Each CDR3 is given with its conserved first and last residue. The D gene is left open where the match is weak. Size values are once, few and many counts, or a class for expanded clones, and some rows have none.

clone size	D gene	J gene	V gene	CDR3 protein	CDR3 DNA
.	TRBD2	TRBJ2-3	TRBV19	CASSLAGVPSTDTQYF	TGTGCCAGTAGTTTAGCGGGGGTTCCTAGCACAGATACGCAGTATTTT
.	TRBD1	TRBJ2-1	TRBV10-1	CASSQRGTGEWNEQFF	TGCGCCAGCAGCCAGAGAGGGACAGGGGAATGGAATGAGCAGTTCTTC
.	.	TRBJ2-7	TRBV3-1/TRBV3-2	CASSRVGVSSEQYF	TGTGCCAGCAGCCGTGTCGGGGTGAGTAGCGAGCAGTACTTC
few	.	TRBJ2-1	TRBV5-1	CASSLGGASNEQFF	TGCGCCAGCAGCTTAGGCGGGGCCAGTAATGAGCAGTTCTTC
.	.	TRBJ1-1	TRBV4-3	CASSQVGAPRTEAFF	TGCGCCAGCAGCCAAGTCGGTGCCCCGAGGACTGAAGCTTTCTTT
.	TRBD1	TRBJ2-2	TRBV19	CASSMRRTGAYTGELFF	TGTGCCAGTAGTATGAGGAGGACAGGGGCATACACCGGGGAGCTGTTTTTT
.	TRBD2	TRBJ2-5	TRBV5-1	CASSLALRGREETQYF	TGCGCCAGCAGCTTGGCTCTACGGGGGAGGGAAGAGACCCAGTACTTC
.	.	TRBJ2-5	TRBV5-5	CASSFPSQETQYF	TGTGCCAGCAGCTTCCCCAGCCAAGAGACCCAGTACTTC
once	.	TRBJ2-7	TRBV25-1	CASSPWTSPGEQYF	TGTGCCAGCAGTCCCTGGACGTCGCCGGGAGAGCAGTACTTC
.	.	TRBJ2-3	TRBV6-1	CASSEGPSRTDTQYF	TGTGCCAGCAGTGAAGGTCCTAGCCGGACAGATACGCAGTATTTT
.	.	TRBJ1-1	TRBV19	CASSRSGGIGTEAFF	TGTGCCAGTAGTCGCAGTGGGGGGATTGGGACTGAAGCTTTCTTT
.	.	TRBJ2-3	TRBV5-4	CASSPPGRGVPDTQYF	TGTGCCAGCAGCCCCCCCGGCAGGGGGGTGCCAGATACGCAGTATTTT
.	TRBD2	TRBJ2-5	TRBV15	CATSRGTSGEETQYF	TGTGCCACCAGCAGAGGGACTAGCGGGGAAGAGACCCAGTACTTC
once	.	TRBJ2-3	TRBV19	CASSIPGTGTDTQYF	TGTGCCAGTAGTATACCCGGTACAGGGACAGATACGCAGTATTTT
.	.	TRBJ2-5	TRBV30	CAWSPHWGRGETQYF	TGTGCCTGGAGTCCTCACTGGGGGAGGGGGGAGACCCAGTACTTC
.	.	TRBJ1-5	TRBV6-5	CASSRTGSLNQPQHF	TGTGCCAGCAGTCGGACGGGATCCCTCAATCAGCCCCAGCATTTT